These 27 T cell receptor beta chains were all obtained from the same sample, sequenced in a study of blood T cell repertoires in COVID-19. Assay used: immunoSEQ multiplex PCR; TCRdb lists only in-frame clones, some missing. In the table there are 150,000 to 200,000 clones, 70% to 90% of which are singletons. What was sequenced was peripheral blood. Receptor source: a human donor in a cohort sampled during active COVID-19.

The V gene is TRBV5-1, the J gene TRBJ2-2; D possibly corresponds to TRBD1 (6 bases). The V end lost 7 bases, the J end lost 5 bases, and 21 bases lay between the germline ends. This CDR3 has 16 amino acids. Germline CDR1 reads SGHRS; CDR2 reads YFSETQ. The CDR3: CASAKVADRGTGELFF. DNA for the CDR3: TGCGCCAGCGCAAAGGTCGCGGACAGAGGGACCGGGGAGCTGTTTTTT.

This clone was detected only once. The chain is built from TRBV6-4 and TRBJ1-2; 8 bases fit TRBD1. The CDR3 has 15 amino acids. The J segment lost 6 bases and the V segment lost 5 bases, leaving 11 bases of the junction unmatched. From germline, CDR1 is MRHNA and CDR2 SNTAGT. CDR3 amino acids: CASSKDRVGDHGYTF. CDR3 nucleotides: TGTGCCAGCAGTAAGGACAGGGTGGGAGACCATGGCTACACCTTC.

This clone was found once. V gene TRBV10-3 combines with J gene TRBJ2-1; a possible D gene is TRBD1 (6 bases). The length of the CDR3 is 15 residues. Germline V gene sequence: CDR1 ENHRY, CDR2 SYGVKD. V lost 8 bases to trimming and J lost 0 bases, with 14 bases between them. CDR3 bases: TGTGCCATCGCCTACAGGGATCCCTCCTACAATGAGCAGTTCTTC. Translation gives CAIAYRDPSYNEQFF.

V is TRBV5-8 and J is TRBJ1-1; D not certain. The germline V and J ends were trimmed by 1 base and 1 base, with 5 bases remaining between them. This CDR3 region has 13 residues. CDR1 and CDR2 from the germline V gene are SGHTS and YDEGEE. CDR3 sequence reads: CASSLHRNTEAFF. The CDR3 DNA follows: TGTGCCAGCAGCTTGCACAGGAACACTGAAGCTTTCTTT.

The genes are TRBV21-1 and TRBJ1-2. TRBV21-1 is a listed pseudogene. The CDR3 is 14 residues long. CDR3 in DNA: TGTGCCAGCAGCAAATCGGGACGGCGGGGTGGCTACACCTTC. It yields the protein CASSKSGRRGGYTF.

There are many counts of this clone. The J gene is TRBJ1-6, the V gene TRBV14, with TRBD1 matching 8 bases. Germline V CDR1 and CDR2: SGHDN, FVKESK. The CDR3 runs 15 residues. Germline trimming cut 4 bases from V and 5 bases from J; bases unmatched to any gene: 4. The CDR3 region has the DNA TGTGCCAGCAGCCGGAACAGGGGGAATAATTCACCCCTCCACTTT. It codes for CASSRNRGNNSPLHF.

The CDR3 loop is CASSYSTGAYGYTF. CDR3 in DNA: TGTGCCAGCAGTTACTCGACAGGGGCCTATGGCTACACCTTC. This sequence joins TRBV6-5 and TRBJ1-2; TRBD1 agrees at 8 bases. Unmatched junction bases numbered 1, after V lost 0 bases and J lost 4 bases. Germline V gives CDR1 MNHEY, CDR2 SVGAGI. The CDR3 has 14 amino acids.

The chain carries TRBV5-6 and TRBJ2-7; 7 bases match TRBD1. J lost 3 bases, V lost 5 bases, and 5 bases had no gene match. Germline assignment: CDR1 SGHDT and CDR2 YYEEEE. The CDR3 loop spans 13 amino acids. CDR3 in amino acids: CASREDRSYEQYF. The CDR3 DNA is TGTGCCAGCAGAGAGGACAGGAGCTACGAGCAGTACTTC.

This clone was detected a few times. The chain employs TRBV30 and TRBJ1-5; D gene unclear. Trimming took off 4 bases at V and 2 bases at J, with 12 bases between the two ends. The CDR3 length is 14 residues. Germline V gene lookup returns CDR1 GTSNPN and CDR2 SVGIG (reference sequence). CDR3 in DNA: TGTGCCTGGAATGGAGGCTCTGGCAATCAGCCCCAGCATTTT. Translated, it gives CAWNGGSGNQPQHF.

This clone turned up a few times. The chain has TRBV7-8 and TRBJ1-2; no reliable D call. Trimming took off 2 bases at V and 12 bases at J, with 16 bases between the two ends. CDR1 SGHVS and CDR2 FQNEAQ come from the germline V gene. The CDR3 spans 13 residues. The CDR3 spells CASSLLGEGGDTF. The CDR3, as DNA: TGTGCCAGCAGCTTACTGGGTGAGGGCGGTGACACCTTC.

The chain combines TRBV27 with TRBJ2-1, with 10 bases identical to TRBD2. Germline-derived CDR1 and CDR2 are MNHEY and SMNVEV (reference sequence). CDR3 length: 14 amino acids. Losses at the gene ends were 6 bases for V and 7 bases for J; bases not matched to a gene: 6. In DNA form, the CDR3 reads TGTGCCAGCAGACTAGCGGGACGGGTTAATGAGCAGTTCTTC. This gives the protein CASRLAGRVNEQFF.

The chain joins TRBV6-5 to TRBJ1-2, with D perhaps matching TRBD1 (6 bases). Germline V gives CDR1 MNHEY, CDR2 SVGAGI. The CDR3 spans 14 residues. Trimming took 6 bases from V and 1 from J, leaving 12 bases between them. CDR3 residues: CASSPGQINYGYTF. The CDR3 DNA sequence: TGTGCCAGCAGCCCCGGACAGATTAACTATGGCTACACCTTC.

The rearrangement links TRBV4-3 to TRBJ2-1; 10 bases line up with TRBD2. This CDR3 spans 16 amino acids. V lost 6 bases and J lost 0; bases outside the gene matches: 5. Germline-derived CDR1 and CDR2 are LGHNA and YSLEER. The DNA of the CDR3 is TGCGCCAGCAGAAGTAGCGGGGGGAACTCCTACAATGAGCAGTTCTTC. Amino acid sequence: CASRSSGGNSYNEQFF.

This clone was observed once. This rearrangement joins TRBV6-5 to TRBJ1-6; D not resolved. The CDR3 consists of 13 residues. Per germline, CDR1 MNHEY and CDR2 SVGAGI. Trimming shortened V by 6 bases and J by 9 bases, and 12 bases separated the two germline ends. The CDR3 nucleotides are TGTGCCAGCAGGCCCGGTCGGGTTTCACCCCTCCACTTT. Its translation: CASRPGRVSPLHF.

The V call is TRBV6-6, the J call TRBJ2-4; 10 bases map to TRBD2. The CDR3 runs 16 residues. Germline CDR1 is MNHNY and CDR2 is SVGAGI (reference sequence). V lost 5 bases to trimming and J lost 0 bases; unmatched junction nucleotides: 4. The CDR3 region is CASSQGLARAKNIQYF. The CDR3 region has the DNA TGTGCCAGCAGTCAGGGACTAGCGCGAGCCAAAAACATTCAGTACTTC.

Details on this clone: A read error may account for a junction end that differs from germline. V is TRBV4-3 and J is TRBJ1-5, with D uncertain. This CDR3 has 14 residues. CDR1 LGHNA and CDR2 YSLEER come from the germline V gene. The CDR3, as DNA: TGCGCCAGCAGTCAAGACCGAGACAATCAGCCCCAGCATTTT. Residues: CASSQDRDNQPQHF.

The rearrangement joins TRBV6-2 or TRBV6-3 to TRBJ2-3; tentatively, D is TRBD2 (6 bases). The CDR3 has 17 amino acids. Looked up from germline, CDR1 is MNHEY and CDR2 is SVGEGT. The V and J ends lost 6 bases and 0 bases respectively, with 19 bases between them. CDR3 nucleotides: TGTGCCAGCAGCCTCGGGAGATCCGGGGCTAGCACAGATACGCAGTATTTT. Its translation: CASSLGRSGASTDTQYF.

The rearrangement joins TRBV3-1 (or the pseudogene TRBV3-2) to TRBJ2-3; perhaps TRBD1 as D (5 bases). There are 18 residues in the CDR3. Trimming removed 3 bases from V and 3 bases from J, with 22 bases in between. The germline gives CDR1 LGHDT, CDR2 YNNKEL (reference sequence). This CDR3 reads CASSHPCPGLDATDTQYF. CDR3 nucleotide sequence: TGTGCCAGCAGCCATCCCTGCCCAGGGTTGGACGCAACAGATACGCAGTATTTT.

V and J are TRBV30 and TRBJ2-7; weak D call: TRBD2 (6 bases). Trimming shortened V by 3 bases and J by 0 bases, and 15 bases separated the two germline ends. The CDR3 consists of 15 residues. The V gene's germline CDR1 is GTSNPN and CDR2 SVGIG (reference sequence). The CDR3 DNA reads as TGTGCCTGGAGGGCTAAGCGGGCGAGCTCCTACGAGCAGTACTTC. This codes for CAWRAKRASSYEQYF.

Only one count was recorded for this clone. V and J are TRBV30 and TRBJ1-2; 8 nucleotides agree with TRBD1. The CDR3 totals 12 residues. Germline assignment: CDR1 GTSNPN and CDR2 SVGIG (reference sequence). V dropped 3 bases and J dropped 5; count of bases not matched to a gene: 2. The CDR3 protein is CAWRGQAYGYTF. The CDR3 nucleotides are TGTGCCTGGAGGGGACAGGCGTATGGCTACACCTTC.

The J gene is TRBJ2-7, the V gene TRBV14; possible D gene TRBD1, 6 bases. Trimming pared 5 bases from V and 0 bases from J, leaving 14 bases between. CDR1 is SGHDN and CDR2 is FVKESK in the germline V gene. The CDR3 is made up of 15 amino acids. The CDR3 DNA reads as TGTGCCAGCAGCTCCGAGACAGGAAGCTCCTACGAGCAGTACTTC. Translated: CASSSETGSSYEQYF.

J is TRBJ1-6 and V is TRBV9, with D uncertain. Looked up from germline, CDR1 is SGDLS and CDR2 is YYNGEE. V lost 3 bases to trimming and J lost 7 bases, with 11 bases between them. The CDR3 spans 14 residues. CDR3 amino acids: CASSERVRNSPLHF. Written as DNA, the CDR3 is TGTGCCAGCAGCGAACGAGTCCGCAATTCACCCCTCCACTTT.

This chain uses TRBV18 with TRBJ1-1; D gene uncertain. The germline V gene encodes CDR1 KGHSH and CDR2 LQKENI. The CDR3 spans 16 residues. Trimming left V 2 bases short and J 1 base short, with 14 bases between. The DNA for the CDR3 is TGTGCCAGCTCACCAGAAGGGAGTCTATGGAACACTGAAGCTTTCTTT. Translating it yields CASSPEGSLWNTEAFF.

The chain employs TRBV30 and TRBJ1-5; 9 bases fit TRBD1. J was trimmed by 5 bases and V by 3 bases; bases with no gene match: 14. In germline, CDR1 is GTSNPN, CDR2 SVGIG (reference sequence). The CDR3 sequence is 17 residues long. CDR3 protein: CAWSFPFRQGGYQPQHF. CDR3 bases: TGTGCCTGGAGCTTTCCATTCAGACAGGGGGGATATCAGCCCCAGCATTTT.

This rearrangement joins TRBV5-6 to TRBJ2-7, with 8 nucleotides matching TRBD1. V shed 4 bases and J 7 bases; nucleotides not matched to a gene: 13. Per the germline V gene, CDR1 is SGHDT and CDR2 is YYEEEE. This CDR3 is built from 15 residues. The CDR3 reads CASSLSPQGASEQYF. CDR3 nucleotides: TGTGCCAGCAGCCTATCCCCTCAGGGGGCAAGTGAGCAGTACTTC.

The chain is built from TRBV21-1 and TRBJ2-7; the DNA was not compared with TRBD1, the D call given in the table. TRBV21-1 is a pseudogene. The CDR3 spans 16 residues. CDR3 sequence: CASSKTGTGGAYEQYF. CDR3 nucleotides: TGTGCCAGCAGCAAAACTGGGACAGGGGGGGCCTACGAGCAGTACTTC.

The chain couples TRBV4-3 to TRBJ2-2; D is possibly TRBD2 (5 bases). Germline CDR1 is LGHNA and CDR2 is YSLEER. This CDR3 has 14 amino acids. Trimming stripped 0 bases from V and 6 bases from J, with 8 bases between. The CDR3 is CASSQESSSGELFF. The CDR3 DNA reads TGCGCCAGCAGCCAAGAATCTAGCTCCGGGGAGCTGTTTTTT.